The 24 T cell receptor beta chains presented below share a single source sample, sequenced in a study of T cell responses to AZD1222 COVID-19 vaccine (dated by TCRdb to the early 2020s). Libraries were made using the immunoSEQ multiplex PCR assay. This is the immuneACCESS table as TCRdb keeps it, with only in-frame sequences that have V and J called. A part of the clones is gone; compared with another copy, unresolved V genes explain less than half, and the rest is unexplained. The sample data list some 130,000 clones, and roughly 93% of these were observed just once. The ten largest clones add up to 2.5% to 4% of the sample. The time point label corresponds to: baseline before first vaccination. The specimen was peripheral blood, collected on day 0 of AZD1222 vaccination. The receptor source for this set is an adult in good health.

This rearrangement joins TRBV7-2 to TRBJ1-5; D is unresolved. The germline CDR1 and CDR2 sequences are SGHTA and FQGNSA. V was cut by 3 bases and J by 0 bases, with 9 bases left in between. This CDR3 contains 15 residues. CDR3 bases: TGTGCCAGCAGCTTGTCGGGCGATAGCAATCAGCCCCAGCATTTT. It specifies CASSLSGDSNQPQHF.

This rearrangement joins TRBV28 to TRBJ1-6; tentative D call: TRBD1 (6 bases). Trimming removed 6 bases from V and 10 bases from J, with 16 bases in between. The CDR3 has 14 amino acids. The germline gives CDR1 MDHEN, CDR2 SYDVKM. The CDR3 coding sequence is TGTGCCAGCAGCCGGACAGTGACGGAATCACCCCTCCACTTT. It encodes CASSRTVTESPLHF. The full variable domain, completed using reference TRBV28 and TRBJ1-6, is DVKVTQSSRYLVKRTGEKVFLECVQDMDHENMFWYRQDPGLGLRLIYFSYDVKMKEKGDIPEGYSVSREKKERFSLILESASTNQTSMYLCASSRTVTESPLHFGNGTRLTVT.

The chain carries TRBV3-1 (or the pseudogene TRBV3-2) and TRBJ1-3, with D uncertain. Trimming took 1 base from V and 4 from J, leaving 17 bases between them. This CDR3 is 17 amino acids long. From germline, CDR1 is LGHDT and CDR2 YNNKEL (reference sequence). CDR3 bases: TGTGCCAGCAGCCAAGTGCCAGTTTGGACGGAGGGAAACACCATATATTTT. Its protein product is CASSQVPVWTEGNTIYF.

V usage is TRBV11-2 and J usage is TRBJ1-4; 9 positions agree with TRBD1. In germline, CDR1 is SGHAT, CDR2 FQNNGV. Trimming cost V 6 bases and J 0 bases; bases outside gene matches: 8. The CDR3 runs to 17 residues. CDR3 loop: CASRTGTGYSTNEKLFF. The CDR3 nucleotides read TGTGCCAGCAGGACCGGGACAGGGTACTCAACTAATGAAAAACTGTTTTTT.

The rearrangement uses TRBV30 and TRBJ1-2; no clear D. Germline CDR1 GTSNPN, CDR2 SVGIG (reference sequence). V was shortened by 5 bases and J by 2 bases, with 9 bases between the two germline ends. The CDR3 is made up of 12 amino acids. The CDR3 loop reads CAWSFSNYGYTF. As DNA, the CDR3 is TGTGCCTGGTCCTTTTCAAACTATGGCTACACCTTC.

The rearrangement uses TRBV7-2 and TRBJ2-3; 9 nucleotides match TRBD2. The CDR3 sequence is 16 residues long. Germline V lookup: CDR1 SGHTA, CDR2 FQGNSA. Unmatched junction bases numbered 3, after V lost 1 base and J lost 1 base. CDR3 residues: CASSLGASGGTDTQYF. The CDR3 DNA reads TGTGCCAGCAGCTTAGGTGCTAGCGGGGGCACAGATACGCAGTATTTT.

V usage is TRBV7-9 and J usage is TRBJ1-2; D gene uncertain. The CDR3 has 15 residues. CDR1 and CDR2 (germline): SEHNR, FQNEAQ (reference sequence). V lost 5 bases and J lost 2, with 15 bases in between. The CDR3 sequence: CASSPGEGLNYGYTF. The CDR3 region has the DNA TGTGCCAGCAGCCCTGGAGAAGGACTAAACTATGGCTACACCTTC.

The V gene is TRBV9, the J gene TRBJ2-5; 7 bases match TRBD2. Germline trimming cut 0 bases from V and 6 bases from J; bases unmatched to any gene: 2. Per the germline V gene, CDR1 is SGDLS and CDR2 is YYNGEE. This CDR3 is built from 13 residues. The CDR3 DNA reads TGTGCCAGCAGCGTAGTCGGGGGGAAGACCCAGTACTTC. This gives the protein CASSVVGGKTQYF.

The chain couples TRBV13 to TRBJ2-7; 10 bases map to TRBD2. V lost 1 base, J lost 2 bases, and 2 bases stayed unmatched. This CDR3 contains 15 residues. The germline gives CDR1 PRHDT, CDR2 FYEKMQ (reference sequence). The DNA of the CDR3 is TGTGCCAGCAGCTTAGATCTAGCGGGGGCCTACGAGCAGTACTTC. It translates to CASSLDLAGAYEQYF.

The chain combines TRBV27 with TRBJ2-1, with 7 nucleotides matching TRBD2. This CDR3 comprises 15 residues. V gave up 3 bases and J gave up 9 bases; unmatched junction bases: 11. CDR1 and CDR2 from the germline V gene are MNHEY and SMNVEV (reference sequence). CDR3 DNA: TGTGCCAGCAGTTTTGGCGGGAGTTTTCCGGGTGAGCAGTTCTTC. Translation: CASSFGGSFPGEQFF.

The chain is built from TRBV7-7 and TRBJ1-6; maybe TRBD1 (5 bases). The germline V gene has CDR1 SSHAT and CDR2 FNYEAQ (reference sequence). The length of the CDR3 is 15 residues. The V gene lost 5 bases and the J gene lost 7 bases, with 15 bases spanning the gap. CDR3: CASSPQGRLNSPLHF. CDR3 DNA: TGTGCCAGCAGCCCCCAGGGCAGATTGAATTCACCCCTCCACTTT.

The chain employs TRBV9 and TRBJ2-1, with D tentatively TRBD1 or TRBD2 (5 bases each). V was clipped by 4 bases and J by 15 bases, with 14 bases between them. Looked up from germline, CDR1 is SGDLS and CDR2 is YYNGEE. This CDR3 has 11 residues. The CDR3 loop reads CASSPGASGFF. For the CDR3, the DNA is TGTGCCAGCAGCCCCGGGGCTAGTGGGTTCTTC.

The CDR3: CASSQDPRQGVREQYF. In DNA, the CDR3 is TGTGCCAGCAGCCAAGATCCCCGACAGGGAGTCCGCGAGCAGTACTTC. This chain uses TRBV4-2 with TRBJ2-7; 7 nucleotides agree with TRBD1. V shed 0 bases, J shed 6 bases, and the junction held 11 bases outside the gene matches. Per germline, CDR1 LGHNA and CDR2 YNFKEQ. The CDR3 length is 16 residues.

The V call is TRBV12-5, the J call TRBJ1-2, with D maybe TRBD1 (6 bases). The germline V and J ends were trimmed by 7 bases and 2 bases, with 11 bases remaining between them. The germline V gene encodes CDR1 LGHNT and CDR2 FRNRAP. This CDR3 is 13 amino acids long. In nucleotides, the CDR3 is TGTGCTAGTGCCCTCGACAGGAACTATGGCTACACCTTC. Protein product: CASALDRNYGYTF.

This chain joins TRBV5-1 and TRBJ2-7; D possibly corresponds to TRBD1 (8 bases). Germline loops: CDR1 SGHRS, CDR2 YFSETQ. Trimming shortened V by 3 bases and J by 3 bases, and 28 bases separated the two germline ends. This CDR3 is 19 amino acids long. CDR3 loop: CASSWTGYSRSGTNYEQYF. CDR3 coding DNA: TGCGCCAGCAGCTGGACAGGGTACAGTAGAAGCGGGACGAACTACGAGCAGTACTTC.

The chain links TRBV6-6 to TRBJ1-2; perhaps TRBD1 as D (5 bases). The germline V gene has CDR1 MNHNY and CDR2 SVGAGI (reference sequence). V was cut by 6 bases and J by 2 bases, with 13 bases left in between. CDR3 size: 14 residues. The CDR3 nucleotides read TGTGCCAGCAGGGGGACTGGAGGGAACTATGGCTACACCTTC. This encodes CASRGTGGNYGYTF.

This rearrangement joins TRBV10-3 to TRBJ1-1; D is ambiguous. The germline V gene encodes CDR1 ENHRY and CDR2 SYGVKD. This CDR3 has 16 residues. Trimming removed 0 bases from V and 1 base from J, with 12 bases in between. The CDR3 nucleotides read TGTGCCATCAGTGAGTCGATTTGGGCAACGAACACTGAAGCTTTCTTT. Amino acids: CAISESIWATNTEAFF.

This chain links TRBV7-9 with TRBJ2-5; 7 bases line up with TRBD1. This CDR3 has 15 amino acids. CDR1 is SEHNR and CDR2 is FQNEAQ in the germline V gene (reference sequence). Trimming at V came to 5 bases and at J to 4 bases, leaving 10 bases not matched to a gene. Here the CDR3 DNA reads TGTGCCAGCAGCACGGACAGGTCCCGAGGAGAGACCCAGTACTTC. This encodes CASSTDRSRGETQYF.

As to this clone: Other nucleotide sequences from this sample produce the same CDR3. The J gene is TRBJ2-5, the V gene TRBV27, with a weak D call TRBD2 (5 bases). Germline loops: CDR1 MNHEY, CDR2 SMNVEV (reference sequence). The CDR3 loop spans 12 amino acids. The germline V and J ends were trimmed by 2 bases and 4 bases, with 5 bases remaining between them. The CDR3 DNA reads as TGTGCCAGCAGTTTACGGGGAGAGACCCAGTACTTC. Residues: CASSLRGETQYF.

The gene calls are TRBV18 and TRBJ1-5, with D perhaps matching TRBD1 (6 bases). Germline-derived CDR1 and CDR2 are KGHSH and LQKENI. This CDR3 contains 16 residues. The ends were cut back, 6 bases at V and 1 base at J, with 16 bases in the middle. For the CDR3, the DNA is TGTGCCAGCTCGCCGGGGGGGCGGACCAGCAATCAGCCCCAGCATTTT. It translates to CASSPGGRTSNQPQHF.

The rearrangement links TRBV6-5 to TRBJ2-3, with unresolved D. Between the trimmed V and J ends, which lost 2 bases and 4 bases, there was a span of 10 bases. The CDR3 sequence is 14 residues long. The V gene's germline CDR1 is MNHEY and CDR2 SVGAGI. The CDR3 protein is CASSYTNLPDTQYF. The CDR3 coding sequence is TGTGCCAGCAGTTACACTAACCTACCAGATACGCAGTATTTT.

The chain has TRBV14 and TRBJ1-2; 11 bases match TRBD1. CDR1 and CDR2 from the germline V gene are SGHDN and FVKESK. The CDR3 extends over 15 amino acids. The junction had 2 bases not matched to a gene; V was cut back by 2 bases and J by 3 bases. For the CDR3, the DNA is TGTGCCAGCAGCCAACAGGGACAGGGGGACTATGGCTACACCTTC. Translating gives CASSQQGQGDYGYTF.

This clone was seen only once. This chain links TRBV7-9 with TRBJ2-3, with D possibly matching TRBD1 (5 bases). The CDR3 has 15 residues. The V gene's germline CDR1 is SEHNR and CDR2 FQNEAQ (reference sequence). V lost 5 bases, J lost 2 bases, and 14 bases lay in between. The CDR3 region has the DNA TGTGCCAGCAGCGCCCCGGACATCTCCACAGATACGCAGTATTTT. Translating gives CASSAPDISTDTQYF.

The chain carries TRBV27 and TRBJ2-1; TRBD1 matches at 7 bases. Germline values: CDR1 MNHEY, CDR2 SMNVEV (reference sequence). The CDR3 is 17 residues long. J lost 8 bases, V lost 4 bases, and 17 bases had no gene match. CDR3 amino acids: CASSYRQGSLHGYEQFF. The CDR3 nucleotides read TGTGCCAGCAGTTACCGACAGGGCTCATTACACGGCTATGAGCAGTTCTTC.